The 16 T cell receptor beta chains below come from one sample, sequenced in a study of cytomegalovirus exposure and HLA in healthy donors. PCR was performed using 60 Vbeta and 13 Jbeta primers. Using immunoSEQ multiplex PCR, the repertoire was profiled, and TCRdb retains in-frame clones only, with some absent. The data hold 95,000 to 120,000 clones, with approximately 80% observed a single time. The specimen was PBMCs. All receptors derive from a woman under 30 in good health and CMV-seronegative.

The gene calls are TRBV5-8 and TRBJ1-2; tentatively, D is TRBD1 (5 bases). Trimming pared 1 base from V and 5 bases from J, leaving 6 bases between. This CDR3 contains 12 residues. Germline assignment: CDR1 SGHTS and CDR2 YDEGEE. CDR3 in DNA: TGTGCCAGCAGCTTGCGACAGTATGGCTACACCTTC. It translates to CASSLRQYGYTF.

The CDR3 DNA reads TGTGCCAGCAGCTTCCGACTAGCGGGAGACGAGCAGTACTTC. Its translation is CASSFRLAGDEQYF. The genes are TRBV7-2 and TRBJ2-7; 12 bases are a match to TRBD2. J lost 5 bases, V lost 3 bases, and 2 bases had no gene match. This CDR3 comprises 14 residues. Germline CDR1 is SGHTA and CDR2 is FQGNSA.

This chain joins TRBV27 and TRBJ1-2; D might be TRBD1 (5 bases). Per germline, CDR1 MNHEY and CDR2 SMNVEV (reference sequence). CDR3 size: 13 residues. The V and J ends lost 3 bases and 8 bases respectively, with 13 bases between them. For the CDR3, the DNA is TGTGCCAGCAGTTTGGGGAGGGACCTGGGCTACACCTTC. Its protein is CASSLGRDLGYTF.

CDR3 DNA: TGTGCCATCAGTGAGTCGCCAGGGGAGAACTATGGCTACACCTTC. Its protein product is CAISESPGENYGYTF. This chain joins TRBV10-3 and TRBJ1-2; D perhaps matches TRBD1 (6 bases). The V end was cut by 0 bases, the J end by 2 bases, with 10 bases between. The CDR3 totals 15 residues. Germline V lookup: CDR1 ENHRY, CDR2 SYGVKD.

CDR3 protein: CASRADEAKETQYF. DNA for the CDR3: TGTGCCAGCAGGGCAGACGAGGCGAAAGAGACCCAGTACTTC. The chain uses TRBV2 and TRBJ2-5; D uncertain. CDR3 length: 14 amino acids. Germline V lookup: CDR1 SNHLY, CDR2 FYNNEI. Trimming took 6 bases from V and 3 from J, leaving 14 bases between them.

This chain connects TRBV19 to TRBJ1-5; TRBD1 matches at 7 bases. Germline CDR1 LNHDA, CDR2 SQIVND (reference sequence). The CDR3 covers 15 residues. V was pared by 3 bases and J by 6 bases, with 8 bases of the junction left unmatched. The DNA of the CDR3 is TGTGCCAGTAGTATCTACGGGACAGTTGCTCAGCCCCAGCATTTT. Its translation is CASSIYGTVAQPQHF.

The V call is TRBV13, the J call TRBJ1-3, with 11 bases aligning to TRBD1. Germline CDR1 and CDR2: PRHDT and FYEKMQ (reference sequence). The CDR3 totals 17 residues. Unmatched junction bases numbered 5, after V lost 4 bases and J lost 0 bases. Written as DNA, the CDR3 is TGTGCCAGCAGCTCCTCCGGGACAGGGGGCTCTGGAAACACCATATATTTT. Its protein is CASSSSGTGGSGNTIYF.

The CDR3 coding sequence is TGTGCCAGCAGTGAAGATGACAAAAACTATGGCTACACCTTC. Amino acid sequence: CASSEDDKNYGYTF. V and J are TRBV25-1 and TRBJ1-2; D gene uncertain. Germline values: CDR1 MGHDK, CDR2 SYGVNS. The CDR3 spans 14 residues. V was trimmed by 2 bases and J by 2 bases, leaving 9 bases between them.

The chain joins TRBV5-6 to TRBJ1-2; possible D gene TRBD1, 5 bases. This CDR3 region has 13 residues. V was cut by 0 bases and J by 6 bases, with 9 bases left in between. The V gene's germline CDR1 is SGHDT and CDR2 YYEEEE. The chain's CDR3 is CASSLGGRHGYTF. For the CDR3, the DNA is TGTGCCAGCAGCTTGGGGGGCAGGCATGGCTACACCTTC.

This chain joins TRBV19 and TRBJ2-7, with D possibly TRBD1 on 5 matching bases. Trimming took off 2 bases at V and 1 base at J, with 12 bases between the two ends. Germline CDR1 reads LNHDA; CDR2 reads SQIVND (reference sequence). This CDR3 comprises 15 residues. CDR3 sequence: CASSISAGSSYEQYV. The CDR3 nucleotides are TGTGCCAGTAGTATATCGGCAGGGTCGTCCTACGAGCAGTACGTC.

The rearrangement uses TRBV7-9 and TRBJ1-3; 7 bases line up with TRBD1. The CDR3 totals 15 residues. Germline trimming cut 5 bases from V and 0 bases from J; bases unmatched to any gene: 4. Germline V gene data show CDR1 as SEHNR and CDR2 as FQNEAQ (reference sequence). The CDR3 DNA reads as TGTGCCAGCAGCGACAGGGCCAGCTCTGGAAACACCATATATTTT. It encodes CASSDRASSGNTIYF.

This clone was detected only a few times. The chain carries TRBV4-3 and TRBJ1-3; TRBD1 agrees at 10 bases. J gave up 3 bases and V 3 bases, and 5 bases lay outside the gene matches. The germline gives CDR1 LGHNA, CDR2 YSLEER. This CDR3 is built from 16 residues. As DNA, the CDR3 is TGCGCCAGCAGCCAGGGACAGGGGTTAAGTGGAAACACCATATATTTT. Protein sequence: CASSQGQGLSGNTIYF.

The chain's CDR3 is CASSLPGQEKLFF. The CDR3 DNA is TGTGCCAGCAGCCTACCGGGACAGGAAAAACTGTTTTTT. This chain uses TRBV4-2 with TRBJ1-4; 7 nucleotides agree with TRBD1. There are 13 residues in the CDR3. From germline, CDR1 is LGHNA and CDR2 YNFKEQ. Germline trimming cut 4 bases from V and 8 bases from J; bases unmatched to any gene: 4.

This clone was seen only a few times. This chain joins TRBV10-3 and TRBJ1-1; D remains unclear. Germline CDR1 ENHRY, CDR2 SYGVKD. V was cut by 2 bases and J by 12 bases, with 19 bases left in between. The CDR3 is 14 amino acids. The CDR3 loop reads CAISEVGDPWESFF. CDR3 in DNA: TGTGCCATCAGTGAGGTTGGTGACCCGTGGGAGTCTTTCTTT.

This chain joins TRBV15 and TRBJ1-2; D is perhaps TRBD1 (5 bases). Germline assignment: CDR1 LNHNV and CDR2 YYDKDF (reference sequence). The V and J ends lost 3 bases and 8 bases respectively, with 16 bases between them. There are 14 residues in the CDR3. The CDR3 region is CATSRGGESTGYTF. CDR3 sequence (DNA): TGTGCCACCAGCAGGGGGGGGGAGTCGACCGGCTACACCTTC.

The chain recombines TRBV13 with TRBJ2-1, with 7 nucleotides matching TRBD2. The V gene end was trimmed by 7 bases and the J gene end by 5 bases; junction bases not matched to a gene: 11. Per the germline V gene, CDR1 is PRHDT and CDR2 is FYEKMQ (reference sequence). The CDR3 runs to 15 residues. CDR3 protein: CASTPPSGTHNEQFF. CDR3 nucleotides: TGTGCCAGCACCCCCCCCAGCGGGACCCACAATGAGCAGTTCTTC.